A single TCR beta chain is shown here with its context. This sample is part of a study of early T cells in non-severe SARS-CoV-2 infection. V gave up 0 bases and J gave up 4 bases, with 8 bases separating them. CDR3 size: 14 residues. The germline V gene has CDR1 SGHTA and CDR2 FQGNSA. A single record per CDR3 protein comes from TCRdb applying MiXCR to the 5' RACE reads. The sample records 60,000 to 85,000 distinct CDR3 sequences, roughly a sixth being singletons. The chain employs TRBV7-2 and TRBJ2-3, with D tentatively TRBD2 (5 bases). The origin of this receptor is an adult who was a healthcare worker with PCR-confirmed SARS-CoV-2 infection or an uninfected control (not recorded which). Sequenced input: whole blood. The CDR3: CASSLARGSDTQYF. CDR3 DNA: TGTGCCAGCAGCTTAGCCCGGGGATCAGATACGCAGTATTTT.